A single sample gave rise to the 18 T cell receptor beta chains below, sequenced in a study of type 1 regulatory T cells. TCRdb re-called the reads through MiXCR, storing one row per CDR3 protein. Among 75,000 to 100,000 distinct CDR3 sequences listed, less than 40% were seen once. Sequencing was carried out using CD4+ T cells, either the whole sample or a sorted fraction (not recorded which). Source of these receptors: a human donor in good health.

This clonotype has a handful of counts. The CDR3 reads CASSLDTATYGYTF. CDR3 sequence (DNA): TGTGCCAGCAGCTTAGACACAGCAACCTATGGCTACACCTTC. The chain recombines TRBV7-9 with TRBJ1-2; D unclear. The CDR3 consists of 14 residues. The V end lost 1 base, the J end lost 4 bases, and 10 bases lay between the germline ends. The germline V gene encodes CDR1 SEHNR and CDR2 FQNEAQ (reference sequence). The complete variable domain, with remaining parts taken from reference TRBV7-9 and TRBJ1-2, reads DTGVSQNPRHKITKRGQNVTFRCDPISEHNRLYWYRQTLGQGPEFLTYFQNEAQLEKSRLLSDRFSAERPKGSFSTLEIQRTEQGDSAMYLCASSLDTATYGYTFGSGTRLTVV.

In its sample, this clonotype was seen once. The CDR3 is CSARDPTTSGTDTQYF. CDR3 DNA: TGCAGTGCTAGAGATCCGACGACTAGCGGGACAGATACGCAGTATTTT. This chain uses TRBV20-1 with TRBJ2-3; 10 bases are shared with TRBD2. This CDR3 is built from 16 residues. Germline CDR1 reads DFQATT; CDR2 reads SNEGSKA (reference sequence). V dropped 0 bases and J dropped 3; count of bases not matched to a gene: 6.

The chain couples TRBV7-8 to TRBJ2-1; 8 bases are shared with TRBD2. With V trimmed by 5 bases and J by 6 bases, 6 bases remained unmatched. This CDR3 region has 14 residues. CDR1 and CDR2 (germline): SGHVS, FQNEAQ. This CDR3 is CASSPGGTSNEQFF. The CDR3 DNA sequence: TGTGCCAGCAGCCCAGGTGGGACTAGCAATGAGCAGTTCTTC. The full variable domain, its missing parts supplied by reference TRBV7-8 and TRBJ2-1, is GAGVSQSPRYKVAKRGQDVALRCDPISGHVSLFWYQQALGQGPEFLTYFQNEAQLDKSGLPSDRFFAERPEGSVSTLKIQRTQQEDSAVYLCASSPGGTSNEQFFGPGTRLTVL.

This clonotype has only a few counts. This sequence joins TRBV7-9 and TRBJ2-5; D remains ambiguous. The V gene lost 4 bases and the J gene lost 1 base, with 7 bases spanning the gap. Looked up from germline, CDR1 is SEHNR and CDR2 is FQNEAQ (reference sequence). The CDR3 runs 13 residues. CDR3 bases: TGTGCCAGCAGCTCGAGGATCCAAGAGACCCAGTACTTC. It is translated as CASSSRIQETQYF.

V gene TRBV4-3 combines with J gene TRBJ2-1; TRBD1 aligns across 10 bases. Unmatched junction bases numbered 6, after V lost 4 bases and J lost 6 bases. CDR3 length: 15 residues. The V gene's germline CDR1 is LGHNA and CDR2 YSLEER. CDR3 amino acids: CASSPQDRGSNEQFF. DNA for the CDR3: TGCGCCAGCAGCCCGCAGGACAGGGGGTCCAATGAGCAGTTCTTC.

This clonotype has a handful of counts. The V gene is TRBV28, the J gene TRBJ2-2, with 7 bases lining up with TRBD1. V shed 3 bases, J shed 0 bases, and the junction held 7 bases outside the gene matches. This CDR3 is 17 amino acids long. CDR1 and CDR2 (germline): MDHEN, SYDVKM. CDR3 nucleotides: TGTGCCAGCAGTTTTACAGGGGCGGCTTCGAACACCGGGGAGCTGTTTTTT. This sequence encodes CASSFTGAASNTGELFF.

This clonotype was seen a handful of times. The rearrangement joins TRBV5-6 to TRBJ2-3; 10 bases match TRBD1. Germline trimming cut 2 bases from V and 5 bases from J; bases unmatched to any gene: 8. This CDR3 contains 16 residues. CDR1 and CDR2 from the germline V gene are SGHDT and YYEEEE. CDR3 DNA sequence: TGTGCCAGCAGCTTCAAGACAGGGGGCCGGGTAGATACGCAGTATTTT. Its protein product is CASSFKTGGRVDTQYF.

This clonotype appeared once. J is TRBJ2-7 and V is TRBV28; D uncertain. The CDR3 is 14 amino acids. CDR1 and CDR2 (germline): MDHEN, SYDVKM. V was pared by 3 bases and J by 2 bases, with 11 bases between. The CDR3 DNA is TGTGCCAGCAGTTTGTTGGCGGCCACCTACGAGCAGTACTTC. Protein product: CASSLLAATYEQYF.

The V and J genes are TRBV20-1 and TRBJ2-1; 8 bases agree with TRBD2. The V and J ends lost 5 bases and 5 bases, in that order; junction bases with no gene match: 11. Germline CDR1 DFQATT, CDR2 SNEGSKA (reference sequence). The CDR3 totals 15 residues. In DNA, the CDR3 is TGCAGTGCTCAGCCGGGAGCGGGGGCTAACAATGAGCAGTTCTTC. It specifies CSAQPGAGANNEQFF.

J is TRBJ2-1 and V is TRBV6-2 or TRBV6-3, with D uncertain. In germline, CDR1 is MNHEY, CDR2 SVGEGT. CDR3 size: 18 residues. V was clipped by 5 bases and J by 0 bases, with 20 bases between them. In DNA, the CDR3 is TGTGCCAGCAGTCCAAGCGCGTCTAGTGGTAGCTCCTACAATGAGCAGTTCTTC. It translates to CASSPSASSGSSYNEQFF.

The chain recombines TRBV7-6 with TRBJ2-1; D call uncertain. This CDR3 is 15 amino acids long. Germline V CDR1 and CDR2: SGHVS, FNYEAQ. Trimming took 2 bases from V and 6 from J, leaving 14 bases between them. The CDR3 here is CASSLYERQSNEQFF. CDR3 nucleotides: TGTGCCAGCAGCTTATACGAGCGCCAGAGCAATGAGCAGTTCTTC.

This clonotype has just a few counts. This chain connects TRBV5-6 to TRBJ1-5; D perhaps matches TRBD1 (6 bases). Germline loops: CDR1 SGHDT, CDR2 YYEEEE. Trimming took off 0 bases at V and 3 bases at J, with 7 bases between the two ends. The CDR3 totals 14 residues. This chain's CDR3 is CASSLDRANQPQHF. The CDR3 DNA follows: TGTGCCAGCAGCTTGGACAGGGCCAATCAGCCCCAGCATTTT.

J is TRBJ1-5 and V is TRBV20-1; 10 bases are a match to TRBD1. The CDR3 has 14 residues. V shed 5 bases and J 5 bases; nucleotides not matched to a gene: 6. The germline V gene encodes CDR1 DFQATT and CDR2 SNEGSKA (reference sequence). CDR3 nucleotides: TGCAGTGCTCGGGACAGGGGCGGGCATCAGCCCCAGCATTTT. Its translation: CSARDRGGHQPQHF.

V is TRBV6-4 and J is TRBJ2-1; TRBD2 agrees at 8 bases. This CDR3 comprises 15 residues. CDR1 is MRHNA, CDR2 SNTAGT, per germline. V dropped 3 bases and J dropped 4; count of bases not matched to a gene: 5. In nucleotides, the CDR3 is TGTGCCAGCAGTGAAAAGGGACTAGAGTACAATGAGCAGTTCTTC. It translates to CASSEKGLEYNEQFF.

The V and J genes are TRBV12-3 or TRBV12-4 and TRBJ2-1; D might be TRBD1 (5 bases). The CDR3 loop spans 14 amino acids. V lost 3 bases to trimming and J lost 7 bases, with 13 bases between them. The DNA for the CDR3 is TGTGCCAGCAGTTTTTCAGGGAAGGGGAATGAGCAGTTCTTC. Protein sequence: CASSFSGKGNEQFF.

This clonotype occurred a few times. The chain recombines TRBV11-2 with TRBJ2-3; D perhaps matches TRBD1 (6 bases). Between the trimmed V and J ends, which lost 5 bases and 4 bases, there was a span of 19 bases. The CDR3 runs 16 residues. Germline V lookup: CDR1 SGHAT, CDR2 FQNNGV. This CDR3 is CASSIGTLPYSDTQYF. CDR3 sequence (DNA): TGTGCCAGCAGCATTGGGACACTCCCGTATTCAGATACGCAGTATTTT.

There are a few counts of this clonotype. This chain links TRBV4-1 with TRBJ2-1; D possibly matches TRBD1 or TRBD2 (5 bases each). The CDR3 length is 18 residues. V was pared by 0 bases and J by 5 bases, with 20 bases between. Germline V gives CDR1 MGHRA, CDR2 YSYEKL. The CDR3 loop reads CASSQDPQWGTGNNEQFF. CDR3 nucleotides: TGCGCCAGCAGCCAAGATCCGCAGTGGGGGACGGGGAACAATGAGCAGTTCTTC.

The rearrangement joins TRBV7-2 to TRBJ2-5; the match to TRBD1 covers 8 bases. The germline gives CDR1 SGHTA, CDR2 FQGNSA. The CDR3 totals 13 residues. V lost 2 bases, J lost 4 bases, and 0 bases stayed unmatched. Here the CDR3 reads CASSLTGGETQYF. Here the CDR3 DNA reads TGTGCCAGCAGCTTAACAGGGGGAGAGACCCAGTACTTC.